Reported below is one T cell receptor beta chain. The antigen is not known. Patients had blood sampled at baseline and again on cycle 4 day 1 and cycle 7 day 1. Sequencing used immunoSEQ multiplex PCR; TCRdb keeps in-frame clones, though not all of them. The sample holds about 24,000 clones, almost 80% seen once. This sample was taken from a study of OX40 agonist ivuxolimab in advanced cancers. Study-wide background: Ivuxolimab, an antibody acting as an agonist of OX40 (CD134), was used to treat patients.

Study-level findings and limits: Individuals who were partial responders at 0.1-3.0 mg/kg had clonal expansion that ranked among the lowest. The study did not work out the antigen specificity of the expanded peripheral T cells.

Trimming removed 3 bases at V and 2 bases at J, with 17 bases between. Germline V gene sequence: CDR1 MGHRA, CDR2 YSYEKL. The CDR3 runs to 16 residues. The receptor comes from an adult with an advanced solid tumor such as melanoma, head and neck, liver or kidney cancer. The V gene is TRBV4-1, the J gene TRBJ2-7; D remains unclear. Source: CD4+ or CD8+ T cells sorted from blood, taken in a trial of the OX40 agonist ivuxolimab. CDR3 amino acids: CASSHAAIQYAYEQYF. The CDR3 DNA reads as TGCGCCAGCAGCCATGCCGCCATCCAGTACGCCTACGAGCAGTACTTC.